The 2 T cell receptor beta chains given below trace back to one sample, sequenced in a study of breast tumors, draining lymph nodes, adjacent tissues. Breast cancer patients provided tissue from their axillary draining lymph nodes. TCRdb processed the multiplex PCR reads anew with MiXCR; each CDR3 protein has one entry. The sample records 200,000 to 300,000 distinct CDR3 sequences, around 31% being singletons. Source material: axillary lymph node tissue. The source is a female donor with breast cancer. Some clones in this sample may be carry-over from other donors' samples.

In this sample, this clonotype turned up many times. V and J are TRBV2 and TRBJ1-2; TRBD1 might be the D (6 bases). Per germline, CDR1 SNHLY and CDR2 FYNNEI. Trimming cost V 2 bases and J 6 bases, with 7 bases left between them. The CDR3 is 12 amino acids. The CDR3 here is CASSEQGNGYTF. In DNA form, the CDR3 reads TGTGCCAGCAGTGAACAGGGGAATGGCTACACCTTC.

This clonotype was recorded a few times. The chain couples TRBV28 to TRBJ2-7; D is uncertain. The V end was cut by 5 bases, the J end by 4 bases, with 9 bases between. This CDR3 region has 12 residues. CDR1 is MDHEN, CDR2 SYDVKM, per germline. For the CDR3, the DNA is TGTGCCAGCAGTGGTAGGTTGTACGAGCAGTACTTC. As protein: CASSGRLYEQYF.